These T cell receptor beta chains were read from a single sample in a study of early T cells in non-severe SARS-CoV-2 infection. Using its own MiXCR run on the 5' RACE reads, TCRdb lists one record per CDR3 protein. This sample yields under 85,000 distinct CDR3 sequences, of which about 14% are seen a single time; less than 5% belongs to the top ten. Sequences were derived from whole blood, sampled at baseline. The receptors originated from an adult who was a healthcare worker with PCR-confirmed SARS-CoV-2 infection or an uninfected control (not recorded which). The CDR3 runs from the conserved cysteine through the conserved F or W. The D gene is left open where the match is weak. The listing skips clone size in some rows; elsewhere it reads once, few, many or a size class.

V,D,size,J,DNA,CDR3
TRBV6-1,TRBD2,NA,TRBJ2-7,TGTGCCAGCAGTGAAGCGGGTAATAGCGGGGCCTACGAGCAGTACTTC,CASSEAGNSGAYEQYF
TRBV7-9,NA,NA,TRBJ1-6,TGTGCCAGCAAACCCGGGGGAGAGGGTTCACCCCTCCACTTT,CASKPGGEGSPLHF
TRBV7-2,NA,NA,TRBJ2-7,TGTGCCAGCAGCTTAAGGGGAGCCTACGAGCAGTACTTC,CASSLRGAYEQYF
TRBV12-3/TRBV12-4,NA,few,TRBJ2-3,TGTGCCAGCAGTTTAGCGGGAGGCAGCACAGATACGCAGTATTTT,CASSLAGGSTDTQYF
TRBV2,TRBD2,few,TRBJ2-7,TGTGCCAGCAGTCCCCAACTAGCGGGAGATCGGCAGTACTTC,CASSPQLAGDRQYF
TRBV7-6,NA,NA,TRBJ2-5,TGTGCCAGCAGCTTAATTACAGGGAACCCAGAGACCCAGTACTTC,CASSLITGNPETQYF
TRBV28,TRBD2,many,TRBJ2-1,TGTGCCAGCAGTCCAGCGGGAGGGCCTATTAGGGATGAGCAGTTCTTC,CASSPAGGPIRDEQFF
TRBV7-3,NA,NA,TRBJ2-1,TGTGCCAGCAGCTTAGGTAGTGGACACTATGGTGAGCAGTTCTTC,CASSLGSGHYGEQFF
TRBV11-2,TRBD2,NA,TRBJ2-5,TGTGCCAGCAGTCTGGGAGCGGGAGAGGCACAGACCCAGTACTTC,CASSLGAGEAQTQYF
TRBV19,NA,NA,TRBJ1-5,TGTGCCAGTAGTCGGAACACTCCTGCTATTAGCAATCAGCCCCAGCATTTT,CASSRNTPAISNQPQHF
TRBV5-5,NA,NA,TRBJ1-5,TGTGCCAGCAGTGGCGGACGTAGCAATCAGCCCCAGCATTTT,CASSGGRSNQPQHF
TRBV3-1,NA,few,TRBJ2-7,TGTGCCAGCAGCCAGGGAGACGGACGGCAGTACTTC,CASSQGDGRQYF
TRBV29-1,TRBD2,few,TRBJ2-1,TGCAGCACACTAGCGGGAGGGCCCGAGAATGAGCAGTTCTTC,CSTLAGGPENEQFF
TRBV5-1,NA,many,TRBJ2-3,TGCGCCAGCAGCCCGGAACCTAGCACAGATACGCAGTATTTT,CASSPEPSTDTQYF
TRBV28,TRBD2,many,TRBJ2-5,TGTGCCAGCGGGGGACTAGCGGAGACCGATCAAGAGACCCAGTACTTC,CASGGLAETDQETQYF
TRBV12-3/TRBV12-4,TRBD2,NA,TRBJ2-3,TGTGCCAGCGGGGCTGGGGGGACTAGAGGGGATACGCAGTATTTT,CASGAGGTRGDTQYF
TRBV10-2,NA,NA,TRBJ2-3,TGCGCCAGCAGCGGCGTGGGAGTAAGGGATACGCAGTATTTT,CASSGVGVRDTQYF
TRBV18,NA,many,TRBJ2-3,TGTGCCACCTCCGCCGTGGGAGATACGCAGTATTTT,CATSAVGDTQYF
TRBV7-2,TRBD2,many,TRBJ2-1,TGTGCCAGCAGCTGGACTAGCGGGTTAAACAATGAGCAGTTCTTC,CASSWTSGLNNEQFF
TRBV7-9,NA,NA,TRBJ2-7,TGTGCCAGCAGCCCTGGGGGCCGGAGCTCCTACGAGCAGTACTTC,CASSPGGRSSYEQYF
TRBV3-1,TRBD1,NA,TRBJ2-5,TGTGCCAGCAGGTGGACAGGGGACGAGACCCAGTACTTC,CASRWTGDETQYF
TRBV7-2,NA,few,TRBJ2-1,TGTGCCAGCAGCTCCCTTAGGGGCGGGATCCACAATGAGCAGTTCTTC,CASSSLRGGIHNEQFF
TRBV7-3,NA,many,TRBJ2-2,TGTGCCAGCAGCCCGAAAGGGGGGGCCACCGGGGAGCTGTTTTTT,CASSPKGGATGELFF
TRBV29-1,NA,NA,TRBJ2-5,TGCCAGGCCGGGTGGGGGCAGGAGGAGACCCAGTACTTC,CQAGWGQEETQYF
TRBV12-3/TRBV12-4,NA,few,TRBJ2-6,TGTGCCAGCAGTTCGACGGGCTCTGGGGCCAACGTCCTGACTTTC,CASSSTGSGANVLTF
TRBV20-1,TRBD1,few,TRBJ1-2,TGCAGTGCATCAACAGGGGCTCGGAGCTATGGCTACACCTTC,CSASTGARSYGYTF
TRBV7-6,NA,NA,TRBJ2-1,TGTGCCAGCAGCTTAGCGCGACTAGGGCCCTCGGGGGAGCAGTTCTTC,CASSLARLGPSGEQFF
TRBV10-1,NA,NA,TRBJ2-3,TGCGCCAGCAGTGAGTCATTAAGCACAGATACGCAGTATTTT,CASSESLSTDTQYF
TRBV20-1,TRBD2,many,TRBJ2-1,TGCAGTGCTAGAGATCGGGGGACTAGTCCAAATGAGCAGTTCTTC,CSARDRGTSPNEQFF
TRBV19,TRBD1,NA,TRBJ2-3,TGTGCCACTCGACAGGGGTTTGTAGATACGCAGTATTTT,CATRQGFVDTQYF
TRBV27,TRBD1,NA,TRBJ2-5,TGTGCCAGCAGTCGGACAGGGAGCACGGGGGAGACCCAGTACTTC,CASSRTGSTGETQYF
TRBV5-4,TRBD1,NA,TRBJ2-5,TGTGCCAGCAGCTCAGGACAGGGGCCCCAAGAGACCCAGTACTTC,CASSSGQGPQETQYF